This TCR beta chain stems from a study of blood T cell repertoires in COVID-19. Original methodology: The authors estimated nucleated cell counts from reference gene primer amplification. This table comes from immunoSEQ multiplex PCR, and its TCRdb copy is limited to in-frame clones, with some not included. V and J calls and clone size follow that table, whereas D and trimming were derived from the DNA. The sample yields approximately 60,000 clones, more than 75% seen once. Trimming left V 0 bases short and J 4 bases short, with 13 bases between. The CDR3 spans 15 residues. The germline gives CDR1 SGHRS, CDR2 YFSETQ.

The sequence was obtained from a man aged 60-69 years with active or convalescent COVID-19. Sequenced: peripheral blood. The rearrangement uses TRBV5-1 and TRBJ1-1, with D possibly TRBD1 on 6 matching bases. DNA for the CDR3: TGCGCCAGCAGCTTGGAGGGGGAAGAGAGCACTGAAGCTTTCTTT. Residues: CASSLEGEESTEAFF.